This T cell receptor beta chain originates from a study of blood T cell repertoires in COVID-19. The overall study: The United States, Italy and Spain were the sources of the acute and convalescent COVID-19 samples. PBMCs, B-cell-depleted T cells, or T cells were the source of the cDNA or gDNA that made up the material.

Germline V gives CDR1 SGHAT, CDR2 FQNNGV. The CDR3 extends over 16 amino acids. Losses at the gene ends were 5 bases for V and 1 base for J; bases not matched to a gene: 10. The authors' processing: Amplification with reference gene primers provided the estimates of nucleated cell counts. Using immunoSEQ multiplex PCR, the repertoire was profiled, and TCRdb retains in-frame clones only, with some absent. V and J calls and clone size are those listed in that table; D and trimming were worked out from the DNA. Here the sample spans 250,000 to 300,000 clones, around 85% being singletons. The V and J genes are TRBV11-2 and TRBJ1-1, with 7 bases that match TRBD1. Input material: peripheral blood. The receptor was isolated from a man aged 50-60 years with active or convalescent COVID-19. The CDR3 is CASSPGGQRSNTEAFF. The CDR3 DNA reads TGTGCCAGCAGCCCCGGGGGACAGAGGTCGAACACTGAAGCTTTCTTT.